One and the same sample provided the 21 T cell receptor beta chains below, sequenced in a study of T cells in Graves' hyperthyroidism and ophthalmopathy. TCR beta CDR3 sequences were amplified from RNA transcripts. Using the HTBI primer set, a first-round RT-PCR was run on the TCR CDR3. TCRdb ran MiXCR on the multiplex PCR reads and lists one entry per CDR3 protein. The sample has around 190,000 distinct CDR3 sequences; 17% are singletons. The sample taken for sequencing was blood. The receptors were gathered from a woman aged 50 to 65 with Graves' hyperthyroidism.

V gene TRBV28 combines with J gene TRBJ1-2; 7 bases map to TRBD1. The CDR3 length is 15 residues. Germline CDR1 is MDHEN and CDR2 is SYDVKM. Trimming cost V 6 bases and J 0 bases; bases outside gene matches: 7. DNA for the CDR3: TGTGCCAGCAGCCGCTCACAGGGGACTAACTATGGCTACACCTTC. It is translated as CASSRSQGTNYGYTF.

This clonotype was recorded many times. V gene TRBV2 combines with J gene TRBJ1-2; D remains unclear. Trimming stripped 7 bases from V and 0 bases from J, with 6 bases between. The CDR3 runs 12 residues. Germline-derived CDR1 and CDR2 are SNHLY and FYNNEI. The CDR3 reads CASTGANYGYTF. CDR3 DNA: TGTGCCAGCACAGGAGCTAACTATGGCTACACCTTC.

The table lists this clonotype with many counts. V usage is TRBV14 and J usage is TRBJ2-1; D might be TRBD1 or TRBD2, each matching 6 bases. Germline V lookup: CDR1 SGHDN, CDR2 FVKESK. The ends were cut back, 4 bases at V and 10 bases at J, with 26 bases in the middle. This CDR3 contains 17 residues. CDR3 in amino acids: CASSLVPLGGPGREQFF. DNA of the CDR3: TGTGCCAGCAGCCTAGTTCCGTTGGGGGGCCCCGGCAGGGAGCAGTTCTTC.

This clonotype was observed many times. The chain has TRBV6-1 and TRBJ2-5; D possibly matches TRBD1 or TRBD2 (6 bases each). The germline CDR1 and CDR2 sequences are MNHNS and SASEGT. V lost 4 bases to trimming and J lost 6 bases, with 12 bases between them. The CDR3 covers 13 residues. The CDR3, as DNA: TGTGCCAGCAGTGGAACAGGGAGGAAGACCCAGTACTTC. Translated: CASSGTGRKTQYF.

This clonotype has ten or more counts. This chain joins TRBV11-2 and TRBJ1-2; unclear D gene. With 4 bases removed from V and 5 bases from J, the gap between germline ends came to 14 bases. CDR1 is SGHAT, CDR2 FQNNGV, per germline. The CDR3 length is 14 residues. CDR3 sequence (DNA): TGTGCCAGCAGCTCCCCCCGGGATTTATATGGCTACACCTTC. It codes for CASSSPRDLYGYTF. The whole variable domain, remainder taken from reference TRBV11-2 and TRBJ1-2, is EAGVAQSPRYKIIEKRQSVAFWCNPISGHATLYWYQQILGQGPKLLIQFQNNGVVDDSQLPKDRFSAERLKGVDSTLKIQPAKLEDSAVYLCASSSPRDLYGYTFGSGTRLTVV.

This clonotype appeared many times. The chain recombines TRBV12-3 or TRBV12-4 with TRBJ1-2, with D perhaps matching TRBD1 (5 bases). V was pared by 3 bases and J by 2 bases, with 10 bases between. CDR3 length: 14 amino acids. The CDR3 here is CASSFYGGNYGYTF. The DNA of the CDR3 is TGTGCCAGCAGTTTTTATGGGGGGAACTATGGCTACACCTTC.

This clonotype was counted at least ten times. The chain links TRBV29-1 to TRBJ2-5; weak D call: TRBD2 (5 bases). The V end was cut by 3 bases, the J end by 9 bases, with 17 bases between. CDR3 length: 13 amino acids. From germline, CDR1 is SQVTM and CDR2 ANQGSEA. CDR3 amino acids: CSVEGDGPEAQYF. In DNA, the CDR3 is TGCAGCGTTGAGGGTGACGGACCGGAGGCCCAGTACTTC. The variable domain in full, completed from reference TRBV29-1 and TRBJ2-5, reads SAVISQKPSRDICQRGTSLTIQCQVDSQVTMMFWYRQQPGQSLTLIATANQGSEATYESGFVIDKFPISRPNLTFSTLTVSNMSPEDSSIYLCSVEGDGPEAQYFGPGTRLLVL.

Written as DNA, the CDR3 is TGTGCCACTCAAAGGGCTGTAACAGATACGCAGTATTTT. This gives the protein CATQRAVTDTQYF. The J gene is TRBJ2-3, the V gene TRBV24-1; no firm D call. The germline V gene encodes CDR1 KGHDR and CDR2 SFDVKD. Trimming cost V 10 bases and J 3 bases, with 13 bases left between them. The CDR3 runs 13 residues.

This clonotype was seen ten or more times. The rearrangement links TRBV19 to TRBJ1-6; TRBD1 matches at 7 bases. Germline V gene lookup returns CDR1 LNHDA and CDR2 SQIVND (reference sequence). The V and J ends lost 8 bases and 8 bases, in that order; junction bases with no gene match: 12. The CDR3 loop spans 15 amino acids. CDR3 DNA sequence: TGTGCCAGTTCAAGACAGGGTTTTGCGGATTCACCCCTCCACTTT. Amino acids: CASSRQGFADSPLHF.

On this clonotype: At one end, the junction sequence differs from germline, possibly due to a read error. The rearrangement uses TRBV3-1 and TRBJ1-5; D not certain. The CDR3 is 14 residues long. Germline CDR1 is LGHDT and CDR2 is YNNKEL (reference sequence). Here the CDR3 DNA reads TGTGCCAGCAGCCAAGATTATAGCAATCGGCCCCAGCATTTT. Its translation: CASSQDYSNRPQHF.

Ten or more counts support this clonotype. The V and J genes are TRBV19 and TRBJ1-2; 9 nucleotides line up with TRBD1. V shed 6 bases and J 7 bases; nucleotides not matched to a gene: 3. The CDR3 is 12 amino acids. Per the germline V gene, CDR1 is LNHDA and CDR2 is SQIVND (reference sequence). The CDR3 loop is CASRTGGGGYTF. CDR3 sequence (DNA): TGTGCCAGTAGGACAGGGGGGGGTGGCTACACCTTC.

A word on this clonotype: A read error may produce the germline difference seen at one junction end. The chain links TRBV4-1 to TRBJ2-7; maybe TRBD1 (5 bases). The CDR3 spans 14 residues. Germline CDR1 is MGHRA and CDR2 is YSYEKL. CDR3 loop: CASSLDWGSYGQYF. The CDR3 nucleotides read TGCGCCAGCAGCCTAGACTGGGGCTCCTACGGGCAGTACTTC.

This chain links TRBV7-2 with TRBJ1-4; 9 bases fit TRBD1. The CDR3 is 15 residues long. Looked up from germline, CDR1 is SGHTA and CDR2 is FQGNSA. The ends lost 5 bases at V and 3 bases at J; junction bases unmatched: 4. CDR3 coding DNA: TGTGCCAGCAGCGGGGGACAGGGACCTAATGAAAAACTGTTTTTT. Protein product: CASSGGQGPNEKLFF. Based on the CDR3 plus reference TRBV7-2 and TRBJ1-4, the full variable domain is GAGVSQSPSNKVTEKGKDVELRCDPISGHTALYWYRQSLGQGLEFLIYFQGNSAPDKSGLPSDRFSAERTGGSVSTLTIQRTQQEDSAVYLCASSGGQGPNEKLFFGSGTQLSVL.

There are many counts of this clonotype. As DNA, the CDR3 is TGTGCCAGCAGGGACCAAGGGCAGCCCAATCAGCCCCAGCATTTT. Protein: CASRDQGQPNQPQHF. The V and J genes are TRBV6-2 or TRBV6-3 and TRBJ1-5; D gene uncertain. V lost 6 bases to trimming and J lost 3 bases, with 15 bases between them. This CDR3 is built from 15 residues. CDR1 is MNHEY, CDR2 SVGEGT, per germline.

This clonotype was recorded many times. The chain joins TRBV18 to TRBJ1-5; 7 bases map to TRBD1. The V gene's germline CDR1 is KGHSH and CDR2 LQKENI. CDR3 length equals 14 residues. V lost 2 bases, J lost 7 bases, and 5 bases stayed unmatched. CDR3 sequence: CASSPNRGGQPQHF. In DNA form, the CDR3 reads TGTGCCAGCTCACCAAACAGGGGAGGACAGCCCCAGCATTTT. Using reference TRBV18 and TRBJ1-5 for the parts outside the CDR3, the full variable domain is NAGVMQNPRHLVRRRGQEARLRCSPMKGHSHVYWYRQLPEEGLKFMVYLQKENIIDESGMPKERFSAEFPKEGPSILRIQQVVRGDSAAYFCASSPNRGGQPQHFGDGTRLSIL.

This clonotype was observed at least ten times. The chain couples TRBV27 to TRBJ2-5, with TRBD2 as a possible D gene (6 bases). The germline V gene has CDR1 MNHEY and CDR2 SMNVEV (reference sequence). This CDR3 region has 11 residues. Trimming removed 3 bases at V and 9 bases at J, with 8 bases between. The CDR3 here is CASSFGGAQYF. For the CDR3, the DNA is TGTGCCAGCAGTTTTGGCGGGGCCCAGTACTTC.

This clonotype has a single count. CDR3 residues: CASSFLAGGPLVSYEQYF. The CDR3 nucleotides are TGTGCCAGCAGTTTCCTAGCGGGAGGGCCGCTGGTTTCCTACGAGCAGTACTTC. The chain has TRBV27 and TRBJ2-7; 12 bases match TRBD2. Trimming at V came to 3 bases and at J to 1 base, leaving 10 bases not matched to a gene. The CDR3 is 18 amino acids. Germline assignment: CDR1 MNHEY and CDR2 SMNVEV (reference sequence).

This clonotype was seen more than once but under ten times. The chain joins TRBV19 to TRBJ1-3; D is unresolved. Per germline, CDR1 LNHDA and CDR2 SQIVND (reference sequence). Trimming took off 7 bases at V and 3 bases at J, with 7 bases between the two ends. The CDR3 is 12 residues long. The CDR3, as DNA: TGTGCCAGTATATCAAGTGGAAACACCATATATTTT. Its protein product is CASISSGNTIYF.

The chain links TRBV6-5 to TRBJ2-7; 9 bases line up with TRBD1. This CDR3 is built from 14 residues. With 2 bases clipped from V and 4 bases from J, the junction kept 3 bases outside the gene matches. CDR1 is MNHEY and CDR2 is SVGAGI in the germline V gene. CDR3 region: CASSYSDRGYEQYF. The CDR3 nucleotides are TGTGCCAGCAGTTACAGTGACAGGGGGTACGAGCAGTACTTC.

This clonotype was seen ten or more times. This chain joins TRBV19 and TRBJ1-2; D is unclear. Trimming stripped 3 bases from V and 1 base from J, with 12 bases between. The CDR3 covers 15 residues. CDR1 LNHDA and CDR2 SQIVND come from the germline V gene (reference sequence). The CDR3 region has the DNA TGTGCCAGTAGTATGGATGTCAGCAGTAACTATGGCTACACCTTC. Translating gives CASSMDVSSNYGYTF. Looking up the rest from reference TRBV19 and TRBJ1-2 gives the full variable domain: DGGITQSPKYLFRKEGQNVTLSCEQNLNHDAMYWYRQDPGQGLRLIYYSQIVNDFQKGDIAEGYSVSREKKESFPLTVTSAQKNPTAFYLCASSMDVSSNYGYTFGSGTRLTVV.

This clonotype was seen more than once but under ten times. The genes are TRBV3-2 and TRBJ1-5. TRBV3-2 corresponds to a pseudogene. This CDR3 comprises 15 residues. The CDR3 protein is CASSTWTEHNQPQHF. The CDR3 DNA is TGTGCCAGCAGCACTTGGACCGAACACAATCAGCCCCAGCATTTT.